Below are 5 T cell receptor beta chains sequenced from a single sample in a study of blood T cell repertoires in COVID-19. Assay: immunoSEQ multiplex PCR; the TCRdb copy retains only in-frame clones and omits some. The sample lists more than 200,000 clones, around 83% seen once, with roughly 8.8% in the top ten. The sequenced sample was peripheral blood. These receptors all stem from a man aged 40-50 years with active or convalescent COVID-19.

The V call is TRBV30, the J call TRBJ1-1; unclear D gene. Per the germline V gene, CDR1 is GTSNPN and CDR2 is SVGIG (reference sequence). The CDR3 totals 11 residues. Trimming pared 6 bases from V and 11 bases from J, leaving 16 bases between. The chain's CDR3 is CACGSSELAFF. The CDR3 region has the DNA TGTGCCTGCGGGAGCTCGGAGTTGGCTTTCTTT. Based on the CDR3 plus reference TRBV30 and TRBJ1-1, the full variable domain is SQTIHQWPATLVQPVGSPLSLECTVEGTSNPNLYWYRQAAGRGLQLLFYSVGIGQISSEVPQNLSASRPQDRQFILSSKKLLLSDSGFYLCACGSSELAFFGQGTRLTVV.

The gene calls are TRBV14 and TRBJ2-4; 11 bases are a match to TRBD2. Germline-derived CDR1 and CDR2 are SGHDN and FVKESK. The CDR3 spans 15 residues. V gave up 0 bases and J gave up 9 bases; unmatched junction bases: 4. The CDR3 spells CASSQELAGDSIQYF. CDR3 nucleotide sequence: TGTGCCAGCAGCCAAGAACTAGCGGGAGACAGCATTCAGTACTTC. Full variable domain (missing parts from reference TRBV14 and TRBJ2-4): EAGVTQFPSHSVIEKGQTVTLRCDPISGHDNLYWYRRVMGKEIKFLLHFVKESKQDESGMPNNRFLAERTGGTYSTLKVQPAELEDSGVYFCASSQELAGDSIQYFGAGTRLSVL.

For the CDR3, the DNA is TGTGCCAGTGAGAGAGAACGCTATGGCTACACCTTC. This gives the protein CASERERYGYTF. The chain carries TRBV19 and TRBJ1-2; D is uncertain. The V end was cut by 8 bases, the J end by 4 bases, with 11 bases between. CDR1 LNHDA and CDR2 SQIVND come from the germline V gene (reference sequence). The CDR3 sequence is 12 residues long.

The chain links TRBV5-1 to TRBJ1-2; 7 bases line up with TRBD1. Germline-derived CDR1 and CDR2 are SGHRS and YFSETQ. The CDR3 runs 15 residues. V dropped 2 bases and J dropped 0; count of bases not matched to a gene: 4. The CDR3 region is CASSFGGTANYGYTF. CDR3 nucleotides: TGCGCCAGCAGCTTCGGAGGGACAGCTAACTATGGCTACACCTTC.

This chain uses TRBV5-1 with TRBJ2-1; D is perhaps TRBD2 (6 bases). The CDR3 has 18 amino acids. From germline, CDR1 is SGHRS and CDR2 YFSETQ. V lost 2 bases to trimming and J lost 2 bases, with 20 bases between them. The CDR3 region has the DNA TGCGCCAGCAGCTTAGTGGGAGGTGGTCTTCCCACCTACAATGAGCAGTTCTTC. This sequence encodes CASSLVGGGLPTYNEQFF.